The following is a T cell receptor beta chain sequence with its context. These data are taken from a study of T cell changes during pregnancy in multiple sclerosis. Trimming cost V 1 base and J 5 bases; bases outside gene matches: 10. The germline CDR1 and CDR2 sequences are SGHRS and YFSETQ. CDR3 size: 17 residues. Sequencing used immunoSEQ multiplex PCR; TCRdb keeps in-frame clones, though not all of them. This sample carries about 56,000 clones, over 75% of them seen once, and the ten largest clones take roughly 2%. The material sequenced was peripheral blood, taken in the first trimester of pregnancy. This sequence joins TRBV5-1 and TRBJ2-4; 9 positions agree with TRBD2. The TCR was taken from a female donor in good health, enrolled as a control in a pregnancy study. The CDR3 region is CASSLSPGGGGQNIQYF. Here the CDR3 DNA reads TGCGCCAGCAGCTTGTCCCCGGGCGGGGGGGGCCAAAACATTCAGTACTTC.